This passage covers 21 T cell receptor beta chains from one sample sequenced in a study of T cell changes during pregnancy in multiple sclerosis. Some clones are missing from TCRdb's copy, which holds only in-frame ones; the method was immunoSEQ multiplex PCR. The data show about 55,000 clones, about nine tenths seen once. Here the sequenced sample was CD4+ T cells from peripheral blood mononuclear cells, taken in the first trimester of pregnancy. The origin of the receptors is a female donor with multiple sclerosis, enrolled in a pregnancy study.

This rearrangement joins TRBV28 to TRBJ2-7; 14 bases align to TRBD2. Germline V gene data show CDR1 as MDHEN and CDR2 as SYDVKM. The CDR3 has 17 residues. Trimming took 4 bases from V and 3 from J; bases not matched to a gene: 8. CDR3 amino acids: CASSSPLGLAGGYEQYF. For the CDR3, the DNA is TGTGCCAGCAGTTCACCCCTTGGACTAGCGGGGGGCTACGAGCAGTACTTC.

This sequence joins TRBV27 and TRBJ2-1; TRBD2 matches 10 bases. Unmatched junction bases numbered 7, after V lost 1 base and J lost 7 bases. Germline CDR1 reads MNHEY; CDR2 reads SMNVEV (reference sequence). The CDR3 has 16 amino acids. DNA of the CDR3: TGTGCCAGCAGTTTATTAGGAAGCGGGAGGGGGAATGAGCAGTTCTTC. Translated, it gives CASSLLGSGRGNEQFF.

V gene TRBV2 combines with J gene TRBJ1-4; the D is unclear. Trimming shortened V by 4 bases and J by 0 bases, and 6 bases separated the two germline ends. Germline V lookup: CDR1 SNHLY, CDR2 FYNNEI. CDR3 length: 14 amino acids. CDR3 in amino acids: CASSVRATNEKLFF. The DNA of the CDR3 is TGTGCCAGCAGTGTGAGGGCAACTAATGAAAAACTGTTTTTT.

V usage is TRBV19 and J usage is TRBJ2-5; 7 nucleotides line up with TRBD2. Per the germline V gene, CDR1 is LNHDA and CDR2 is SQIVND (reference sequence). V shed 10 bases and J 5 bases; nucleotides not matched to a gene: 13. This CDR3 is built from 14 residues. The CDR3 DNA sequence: TGTGCCACCAACGAAGGGAGGGTATCGGAGACCCAGTACTTC. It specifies CATNEGRVSETQYF.

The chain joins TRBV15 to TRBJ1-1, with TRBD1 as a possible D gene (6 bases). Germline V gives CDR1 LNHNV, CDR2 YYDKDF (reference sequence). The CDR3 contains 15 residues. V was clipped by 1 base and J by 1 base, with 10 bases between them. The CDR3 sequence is CATSRGSGANTEAFF. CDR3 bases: TGTGCCACCAGCAGAGGCTCAGGGGCGAACACTGAAGCTTTCTTT.

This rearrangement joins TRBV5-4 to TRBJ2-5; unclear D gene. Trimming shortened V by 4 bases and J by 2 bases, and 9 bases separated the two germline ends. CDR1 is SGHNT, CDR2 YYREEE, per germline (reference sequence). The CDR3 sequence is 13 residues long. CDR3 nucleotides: TGTGCCAGCAGCACAAAACAGCAAGAGACCCAGTACTTC. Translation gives CASSTKQQETQYF.

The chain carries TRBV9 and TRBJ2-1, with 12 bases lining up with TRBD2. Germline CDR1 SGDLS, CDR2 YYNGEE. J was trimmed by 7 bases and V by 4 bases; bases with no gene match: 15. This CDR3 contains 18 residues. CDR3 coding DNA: TGTGCCAGCAGCATCCAGCTAGCCCCTAGCGGGAGGGCAAATGAGCAGTTCTTC. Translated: CASSIQLAPSGRANEQFF.

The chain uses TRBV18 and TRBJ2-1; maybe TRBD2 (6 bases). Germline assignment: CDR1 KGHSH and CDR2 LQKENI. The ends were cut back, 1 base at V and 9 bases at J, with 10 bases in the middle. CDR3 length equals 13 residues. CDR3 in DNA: TGTGCCAGCTCACCACGACTAGACAGTGAGCAGTTCTTC. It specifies CASSPRLDSEQFF.

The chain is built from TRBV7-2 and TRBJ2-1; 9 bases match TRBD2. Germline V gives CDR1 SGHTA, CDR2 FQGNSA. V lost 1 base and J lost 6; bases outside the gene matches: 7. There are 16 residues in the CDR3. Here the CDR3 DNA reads TGTGCCAGCAGCTTAGGTGGGTCTAGCGGGGTCAATGAGCAGTTCTTC. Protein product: CASSLGGSSGVNEQFF.

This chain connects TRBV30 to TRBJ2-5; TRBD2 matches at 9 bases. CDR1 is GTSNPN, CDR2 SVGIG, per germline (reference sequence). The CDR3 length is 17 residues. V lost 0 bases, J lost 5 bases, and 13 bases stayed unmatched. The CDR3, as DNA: TGTGCCTGGAGTGTACCACTAATGCTAGCGGGGACTGAGACCCAGTACTTC. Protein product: CAWSVPLMLAGTETQYF.

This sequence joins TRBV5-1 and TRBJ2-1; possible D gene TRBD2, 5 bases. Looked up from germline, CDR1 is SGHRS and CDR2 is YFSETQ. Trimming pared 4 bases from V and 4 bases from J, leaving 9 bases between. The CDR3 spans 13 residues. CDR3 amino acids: CASSPDSYNEQFF. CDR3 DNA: TGCGCCAGCAGCCCGGACTCATACAATGAGCAGTTCTTC.

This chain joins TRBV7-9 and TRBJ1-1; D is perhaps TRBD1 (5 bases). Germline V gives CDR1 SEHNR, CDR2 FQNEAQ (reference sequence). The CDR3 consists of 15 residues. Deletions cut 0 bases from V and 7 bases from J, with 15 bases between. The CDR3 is CASSLAEAWGFEAFF. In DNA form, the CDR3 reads TGTGCCAGCAGCTTAGCGGAAGCCTGGGGCTTTGAAGCTTTCTTT.

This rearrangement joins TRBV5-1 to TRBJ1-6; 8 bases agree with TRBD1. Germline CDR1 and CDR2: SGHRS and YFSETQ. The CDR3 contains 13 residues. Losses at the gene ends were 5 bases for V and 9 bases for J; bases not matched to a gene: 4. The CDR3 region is CASRAGGGSPLHF. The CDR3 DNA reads TGCGCCAGCAGGGCAGGGGGCGGTTCACCCCTCCACTTT.

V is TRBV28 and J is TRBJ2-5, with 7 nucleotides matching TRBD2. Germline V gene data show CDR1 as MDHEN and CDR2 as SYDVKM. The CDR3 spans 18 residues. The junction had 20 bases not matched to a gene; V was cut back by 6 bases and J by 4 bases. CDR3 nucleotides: TGTGCCAGCAGCCGATTACGCGCGGCGGCGGGGGATATAGAGACCCAGTACTTC. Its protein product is CASSRLRAAAGDIETQYF. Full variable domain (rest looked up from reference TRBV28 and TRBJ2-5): DVKVTQSSRYLVKRTGEKVFLECVQDMDHENMFWYRQDPGLGLRLIYFSYDVKMKEKGDIPEGYSVSREKKERFSLILESASTNQTSMYLCASSRLRAAAGDIETQYFGPGTRLLVL.

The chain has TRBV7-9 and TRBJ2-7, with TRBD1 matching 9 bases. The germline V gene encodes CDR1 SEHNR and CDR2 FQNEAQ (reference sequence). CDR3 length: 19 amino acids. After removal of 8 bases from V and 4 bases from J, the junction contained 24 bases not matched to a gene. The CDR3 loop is CASVSRDRVFGPISYEQYF. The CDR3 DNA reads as TGTGCCAGCGTATCCCGGGACAGGGTCTTTGGGCCGATCTCTTACGAGCAGTACTTC. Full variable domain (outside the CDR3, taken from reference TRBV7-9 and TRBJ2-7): DTGVSQNPRHKITKRGQNVTFRCDPISEHNRLYWYRQTLGQGPEFLTYFQNEAQLEKSRLLSDRFSAERPKGSFSTLEIQRTEQGDSAMYLCASVSRDRVFGPISYEQYFGPGTRLTVT.

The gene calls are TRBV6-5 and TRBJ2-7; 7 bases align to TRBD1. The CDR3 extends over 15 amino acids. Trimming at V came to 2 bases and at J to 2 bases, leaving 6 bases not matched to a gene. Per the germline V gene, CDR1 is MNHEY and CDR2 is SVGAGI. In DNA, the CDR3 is TGTGCCAGCAGTTACCGGAAGACAGGGACCTACGAGCAGTACTTC. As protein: CASSYRKTGTYEQYF.

CDR3 nucleotide sequence: TGTGCCGCTAAGTCCACTTGGGACAGCGCCTACGAGCAGTACTTC. It is translated as CAAKSTWDSAYEQYF. The chain employs TRBV6-1 and TRBJ2-7; 7 bases line up with TRBD1. The germline V gene encodes CDR1 MNHNS and CDR2 SASEGT. With V trimmed by 11 bases and J by 2 bases, 15 bases remained unmatched. This CDR3 comprises 15 residues.

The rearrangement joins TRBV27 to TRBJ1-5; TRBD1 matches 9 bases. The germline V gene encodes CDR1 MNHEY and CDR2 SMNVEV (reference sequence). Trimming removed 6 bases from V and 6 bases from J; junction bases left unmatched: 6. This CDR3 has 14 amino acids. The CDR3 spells CASRQQGAGQPQHF. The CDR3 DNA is TGTGCCAGCAGACAACAGGGGGCCGGTCAGCCCCAGCATTTT.

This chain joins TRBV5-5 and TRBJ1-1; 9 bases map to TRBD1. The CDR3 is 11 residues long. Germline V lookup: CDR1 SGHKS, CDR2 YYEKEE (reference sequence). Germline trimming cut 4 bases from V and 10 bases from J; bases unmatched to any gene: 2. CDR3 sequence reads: CASSLGQGAFF. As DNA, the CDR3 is TGTGCCAGCAGCCTGGGACAGGGAGCTTTCTTT.

The CDR3 sequence: CASSPQGQTEAFF. CDR3 nucleotides: TGTGCCAGCAGCCCGCAGGGGCAGACTGAAGCTTTCTTT. This chain links TRBV7-2 with TRBJ1-1, with D possibly being TRBD1 (6 bases). Trimming stripped 5 bases from V and 5 bases from J, with 12 bases between. Germline CDR1 SGHTA, CDR2 FQGNSA. The CDR3 spans 13 residues.

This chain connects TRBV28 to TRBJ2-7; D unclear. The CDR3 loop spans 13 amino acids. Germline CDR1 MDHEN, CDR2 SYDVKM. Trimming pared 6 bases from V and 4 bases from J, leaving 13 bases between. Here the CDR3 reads CASRLGGPYEQYF. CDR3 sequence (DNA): TGTGCCAGCAGATTGGGTGGGCCATACGAGCAGTACTTC.